Listed below are T cell receptor beta chains from one sample, sequenced in a study of persistence of HIV-infected CD4 T cells. The antigens of these receptors remain unknown. Profiling relied on immunoSEQ multiplex PCR, and the TCRdb table lists in-frame clones only, not all of them. This sample carries 37,000 or so clones, approximately 84% of them seen once, and the ten largest clones take roughly 1.7%. The source material was CD4+ T cells sorted from PBMCs after 18-hour stimulation, sampled from a patient who received antiretroviral therapy. The source is an adult man with HIV who was CMV-seropositive. Each CDR3 is given with its conserved first and last residue. D genes are given only for firm matches. Some rows mark clone size as missing; the rest say once, few, many or name a class of expanded clone.

TRBV3-1/TRBV3-2	TRBJ1-1	-	-	TGTGCCAGCAGCCAACGGAGGGGTGAAGCTTTCTTT	CASSQRRGEAFF
TRBV4-2	TRBJ2-3	-	TRBD1	TGTGCCAGCAGCCAAGAGACAGGGAGAACAGATACGCAGTATTTT	CASSQETGRTDTQYF
TRBV5-4	TRBJ2-2	-	TRBD1	TGTGCCAGCAGCCCGGGACAGGGGGCATCCGGGGAGCTGTTTTTT	CASSPGQGASGELFF
TRBV6-5	TRBJ2-4	-	-	TGTGCCAGCAGCCCCGCAGGGACCCTCCCCCAGTACTTC	CASSPAGTLPQYF
TRBV28	TRBJ2-7	-	-	TGTGCCAGCAGTTCCCCCGACAGCTACGAGCAGTACTTC	CASSSPDSYEQYF
TRBV4-2	TRBJ1-4	-	-	TGTGCCAGCAGCCAGCAACAACAGACCGAAAAACTGTTTTTT	CASSQQQQTEKLFF
TRBV28	TRBJ1-5	few	-	TGTGCCAGCTCCACAGAGGGGGGTGGCAATCAGCCCCAGCATTTT	CASSTEGGGNQPQHF
TRBV4-1	TRBJ1-2	-	-	TGCGCCAGCAGCCTCGAGAGTAACTATGGCTACACCTTC	CASSLESNYGYTF
TRBV6-5	TRBJ1-6	-	TRBD1	TGTGCCAGCAGTTCGGCCGGGACAGGGGACCATTCACCCCTCCACTTT	CASSSAGTGDHSPLHF
TRBV28	TRBJ2-3	-	TRBD1	TGTGCCAGCAGTTTAGGACAGGGGGCGCTTGGTATAGATACGCAGTATTTT	CASSLGQGALGIDTQYF
TRBV5-4	TRBJ2-2	medium-sized	-	TGTGCCAGCAGTCGGTCTGGGACGGTGGGAGCCGGGGAGCTGTTTTTT	CASSRSGTVGAGELFF
TRBV28	TRBJ1-1	-	-	TGTGCCAGCTTAGGAGGTTCTGGGACTGAAGCTTTCTTT	CASLGGSGTEAFF
TRBV16	TRBJ1-1	-	-	TGTGCCAGCAGCCCCGCATCGAGGAACACTGAAGCTTTCTTT	CASSPASRNTEAFF
TRBV2	TRBJ1-5	-	-	TGTGCCAGCAGACCGGACTACTATAGCAATCAGCCCCAGCATTTT	CASRPDYYSNQPQHF
TRBV5-6	TRBJ2-7	few	-	TGTGCCAGCAGCCCTGAGCCCTACGAGCAGTACTTC	CASSPEPYEQYF
TRBV6-1	TRBJ2-6	few	-	TGTGCCAGCAGTGAGTTCGGAACTGGGGCCAACGTCCTGACTTTC	CASSEFGTGANVLTF
TRBV19	TRBJ2-2	-	-	TGTGCCAGTAGTCCCGGGACATCAAACACCGGGGAGCTGTTTTTT	CASSPGTSNTGELFF
TRBV2	TRBJ2-6	-	TRBD1	TGTGCCAGCAGTGGGGGACAGGGCTCAGGGGCCAACGTCCTGACTTTC	CASSGGQGSGANVLTF
TRBV28	TRBJ2-7	-	-	TGTGCCAGCAGAATCATGCTTAGCTCCTACGAGCAGTACTTC	CASRIMLSSYEQYF
TRBV28	TRBJ1-1	-	-	TGTGCCAGCACCGCCTTGGGGGGGGCGAACACTGAAGCTTTCTTT	CASTALGGANTEAFF
TRBV6-5	TRBJ2-7	-	TRBD1	TGTGCCAGCAGCGGACAGGGCTCCTACGAGCAGTACTTC	CASSGQGSYEQYF
TRBV19	TRBJ2-4	once	TRBD1	TGTGCCAGTAGCCTCCCGGGACAGGGATCGGGCAAAAACATTCAGTACTTC	CASSLPGQGSGKNIQYF
TRBV2	TRBJ2-7	-	TRBD1	TGTGCCAGCACTTTATCTCGGACAGGGGGCGCAGAGTACTTC	CASTLSRTGGAEYF
TRBV18	TRBJ2-3	-	-	TGTGCCAGCTCACCAGTAGGGGGTTTCCGCACAGATACGCAGTATTTT	CASSPVGGFRTDTQYF
TRBV13	TRBJ1-6	-	TRBD1	TGTGCCAGCAGCTTATCGGGGCAGGGGGCTTCTTCACCCCTCCACTTT	CASSLSGQGASSPLHF
TRBV18	TRBJ1-4	-	-	TGTGCCAGCTCACGGACGGAGACCGAAAAACTGTTTTTT	CASSRTETEKLFF
TRBV2	TRBJ1-4	-	-	TGTGCCAGCAGTGGAGATCGAGAAAAACTGTTTTTT	CASSGDREKLFF
TRBV24-1	TRBJ1-5	-	-	TGTGCCACCAGTGATCCCAGGACCCCAAATCAGCCCCAGCATTTT	CATSDPRTPNQPQHF
TRBV2	TRBJ2-1	-	TRBD1	TGTGCCAGCACGGACAGGGCGATGGGTGAGCAGTTCTTC	CASTDRAMGEQFF
TRBV15	TRBJ2-1	-	TRBD1	TGTGCCACCAGCGCCTGGGACAGGGAGGGCAATGAGCAGTTCTTC	CATSAWDREGNEQFF
TRBV5-4	TRBJ2-3	-	TRBD1	TGTGCCAGCAGCCATCCGGACAGGCGCACAGATACGCAGTATTTT	CASSHPDRRTDTQYF
TRBV5-5	TRBJ1-1	-	TRBD1	TGTGCCAGCAGCTTTCACCAGGGGGGGAGCACTGAAGCTTTCTTT	CASSFHQGGSTEAFF
TRBV3-1/TRBV3-2	TRBJ1-1	-	-	TGTGCCAGCAGCCAAGATGGATCGAGGGCGGACACTGAAGCTTTCTTT	CASSQDGSRADTEAFF
TRBV6-5	TRBJ1-6	once	-	TGTGCCAGCATTGTAAGCTCCTATAATTCACCCCTCCACTTT	CASIVSSYNSPLHF
TRBV7-2	TRBJ2-1	-	TRBD1	TGTGCCGTCCGACAGGGTGGTGGCTCCTACAATGAGCAGTTCTTC	CAVRQGGGSYNEQFF
TRBV30	TRBJ2-3	-	TRBD2	TGTGCCTGGAGCTCTAGCGGGGGGGCCGGAGATACGCAGTATTTT	CAWSSSGGAGDTQYF
TRBV29-1	TRBJ1-3	-	TRBD1	TGCAGCGTTGCCGGACAGGACACCGCTTCAGGAGGAAACACCATATATTTT	CSVAGQDTASGGNTIYF
TRBV7-9	TRBJ1-1	-	-	TGTGCCAGCAGCCCTCAGGGGAACACTGAAGCTTTCTTT	CASSPQGNTEAFF
TRBV10-2	TRBJ1-5	few	-	TGCGCCAGCAGTAGGACGGATAATCAGCCCCAGCATTTT	CASSRTDNQPQHF
TRBV7-2	TRBJ2-7	-	-	TGTGCCAGCAGCCCCCGATGGGGGGGGGCGGGAAACGAGCAGTACTTC	CASSPRWGGAGNEQYF
TRBV14	TRBJ2-1	-	-	TGTGCCAGCAGCCCCCTGGGGGGCAGTTGGGACTACAATGAGCAGTTCTTC	CASSPLGGSWDYNEQFF
TRBV2	TRBJ2-2	-	-	TGTGCCAGCAGCCTCCCCGCGGGCGGGACCACCGGGGAGCTGTTTTTT	CASSLPAGGTTGELFF